Below are 20 T cell receptor beta chains sequenced from a single sample in a study of cytomegalovirus exposure and HLA in healthy donors. PCR employed 60 Vbeta and 13 Jbeta primers. The method was immunoSEQ multiplex PCR; TCRdb's version includes in-frame clones alone and lacks a portion of them. The table includes fewer than 250,000 clones, 65% to 80% detected once. Sequenced material: PBMCs. The receptors stem from a girl aged 2-15 years in good health and CMV-seronegative.

V is TRBV5-1 and J is TRBJ1-4, with 7 nucleotides matching TRBD1. The J segment lost 6 bases and the V segment lost 0 bases, leaving 5 bases of the junction unmatched. The CDR3 has 15 residues. The V gene's germline CDR1 is SGHRS and CDR2 YFSETQ. CDR3 DNA sequence: TGCGCCAGCAGCTTGGAGGGACAGACCGATGAAAAACTGTTTTTT. It codes for CASSLEGQTDEKLFF.

This clone appeared a few times. The chain joins TRBV19 to TRBJ1-3; the match to TRBD1 covers 10 bases. This CDR3 spans 17 amino acids. V gave up 5 bases and J gave up 3 bases; unmatched junction bases: 10. Germline CDR1 is LNHDA and CDR2 is SQIVND (reference sequence). The DNA for the CDR3 is TGTGCCAGTAGTGTCGGACAGGGGGGGCGTCGTGGAAACACCATATATTTT. It yields the protein CASSVGQGGRRGNTIYF.

The chain has TRBV6-5 and TRBJ1-2, with 7 bases matching TRBD1. V shed 0 bases, J shed 2 bases, and the junction held 3 bases outside the gene matches. The germline V gene encodes CDR1 MNHEY and CDR2 SVGAGI. The CDR3 consists of 15 residues. The CDR3 DNA follows: TGTGCCAGCAGTTACTCGACAGGGACCAACTATGGCTACACCTTC. Protein sequence: CASSYSTGTNYGYTF.

The chain carries TRBV19 and TRBJ2-2; TRBD2 might be the D (6 bases). CDR1 and CDR2 (germline): LNHDA, SQIVND (reference sequence). With 1 base removed from V and 5 bases from J, the gap between germline ends came to 14 bases. The CDR3 has 16 residues. The CDR3: CASSIVHGAGTGELFF. In DNA form, the CDR3 reads TGTGCCAGTAGTATAGTCCATGGGGCGGGGACCGGGGAGCTGTTTTTT.

In the case of this clone: The junction and the germline gene differ at one end; a read error may be behind it. The chain has TRBV4-1 and TRBJ2-1; 9 positions match TRBD1. This CDR3 spans 14 amino acids. CDR1 is MGHRA and CDR2 is YSYEKL in the germline V gene. The CDR3 region has the DNA TGCGCCAGCAGCCAAGGGGACAGGGCCAATGGGCAGTTCTTC. Its translation is CASSQGDRANGQFF.

This clone was seen only a few times. The chain links TRBV6-1 to TRBJ2-3; D possibly corresponds to TRBD1 (5 bases). Germline V CDR1 and CDR2: MNHNS, SASEGT. V lost 3 bases, J lost 3 bases, and 13 bases lay in between. The CDR3 has 15 residues. The DNA of the CDR3 is TGTGCCAGCAGTGAGGCCCCAGGGTGGACAGATACGCAGTATTTT. Protein sequence: CASSEAPGWTDTQYF.

This chain links TRBV10-3 with TRBJ1-6, with 8 bases that match TRBD1. The ends lost 0 bases at V and 11 bases at J; junction bases unmatched: 9. CDR3 length: 16 amino acids. The germline V gene encodes CDR1 ENHRY and CDR2 SYGVKD. The CDR3 nucleotides read TGTGCCATCAGTGAGTCACACAGGGGGACGGGAACACCCCTCCACTTT. Translation gives CAISESHRGTGTPLHF.

This clone has a single count. The rearrangement links TRBV30 to TRBJ1-2; 7 bases match TRBD1. The V segment lost 7 bases and the J segment 4 bases; nucleotides outside the gene matches: 6. CDR1 GTSNPN and CDR2 SVGIG come from the germline V gene (reference sequence). CDR3 length: 12 amino acids. The CDR3 region has the DNA TGTGCCTTCGCCGGGACAGCCTATGGCTACACCTTC. This gives the protein CAFAGTAYGYTF.

The rearrangement links TRBV7-9 to TRBJ2-1; TRBD2 matches at 12 bases. V lost 3 bases and J lost 2; bases outside the gene matches: 2. The CDR3 is 16 amino acids. Germline CDR1 SEHNR, CDR2 FQNEAQ (reference sequence). The CDR3 DNA is TGTGCCAGCAGCTTCCTAGCGGGGGGGGCCTACAATGAGCAGTTCTTC. It translates to CASSFLAGGAYNEQFF.

This chain joins TRBV7-2 and TRBJ2-3, with TRBD2 matching over 8 bases. CDR1 SGHTA and CDR2 FQGNSA come from the germline V gene. This CDR3 has 18 amino acids. The J segment lost 5 bases and the V segment lost 1 base, leaving 14 bases of the junction unmatched. CDR3 amino acids: CASSLEPMGGGPKDTQYF. CDR3 DNA sequence: TGTGCCAGCAGCTTAGAGCCCATGGGCGGGGGGCCTAAAGATACGCAGTATTTT. Full variable domain (outside the CDR3, taken from reference TRBV7-2 and TRBJ2-3): GAGVSQSPSNKVTEKGKDVELRCDPISGHTALYWYRQSLGQGLEFLIYFQGNSAPDKSGLPSDRFSAERTGGSVSTLTIQRTQQEDSAVYLCASSLEPMGGGPKDTQYFGPGTRLTVL.

This clone was counted a few times. This sequence joins TRBV27 and TRBJ2-1; unclear D gene. CDR1 is MNHEY, CDR2 SMNVEV, per germline (reference sequence). Trimming removed 2 bases from V and 5 bases from J, with 10 bases in between. The CDR3 runs to 14 residues. DNA of the CDR3: TGTGCCAGCAGTTTAGGGCTCCCACACAATGAGCAGTTCTTC. Protein product: CASSLGLPHNEQFF.

The chain recombines TRBV7-6 with TRBJ1-1; D remains ambiguous. There are 16 residues in the CDR3. V lost 1 base, J lost 4 bases, and 16 bases lay in between. CDR1 SGHVS and CDR2 FNYEAQ come from the germline V gene. CDR3 nucleotide sequence: TGTGCCAGCAGCTTAGAATCAATGAGATTGAGCACTGAAGCTTTCTTT. Translation: CASSLESMRLSTEAFF.

The genes are TRBV6-1 and TRBJ2-7; a weak D match, TRBD2 (6 bases). Trimming removed 6 bases at V and 5 bases at J, with 14 bases between. CDR1 is MNHNS, CDR2 SASEGT, per germline. CDR3 length equals 13 residues. This CDR3 reads CASRETRLHEQYF. The CDR3 region has the DNA TGTGCCAGCAGAGAGACTAGACTCCACGAGCAGTACTTC.

This clone was seen a few times. This chain joins TRBV6-5 and TRBJ2-7, with D tentatively TRBD1 (5 bases). V gave up 6 bases and J gave up 5 bases, with 14 bases separating them. The CDR3 is 13 residues long. The V gene's germline CDR1 is MNHEY and CDR2 SVGAGI. CDR3 sequence (DNA): TGTGCCAGCAGAACAACAGGTTTCCACGAGCAGTACTTC. Its protein is CASRTTGFHEQYF.

This chain connects TRBV7-6 to TRBJ2-7; possible D gene TRBD2, 6 bases. Germline V gives CDR1 SGHVS, CDR2 FNYEAQ. V lost 5 bases and J 0 bases, leaving 11 bases between the germline ends. The CDR3 length is 14 residues. Here the CDR3 DNA reads TGTGCCAGCAGCCCCGCCGGGAGCTCCTACGAGCAGTACTTC. Amino acids: CASSPAGSSYEQYF.

V is TRBV6-5 and J is TRBJ1-1; TRBD1 is a possible D gene (5 bases). The CDR3 totals 11 residues. Germline V gives CDR1 MNHEY, CDR2 SVGAGI. Trimming stripped 8 bases from V and 6 bases from J, with 10 bases between. The CDR3 nucleotides are TGTGCCAGCGGGCAGGGTCCTGAAGCTTTCTTT. It translates to CASGQGPEAFF.

Here the CDR3 DNA reads TGTGCCGGATTCCAGGGGCCCCTTTCCTACGAGCAGTACTTC. This translates into CAGFQGPLSYEQYF. The V call is TRBV5-4, the J call TRBJ2-7, with D possibly TRBD1 on 6 matching bases. The CDR3 length is 14 residues. V was clipped by 10 bases and J by 1 base, with 18 bases between them. Per germline, CDR1 SGHNT and CDR2 YYREEE (reference sequence).

This chain links TRBV9 with TRBJ1-2; 11 nucleotides agree with TRBD1. With V trimmed by 3 bases and J by 8 bases, 9 bases remained unmatched. CDR1 is SGDLS and CDR2 is YYNGEE in the germline V gene. The CDR3 consists of 15 residues. The CDR3 DNA reads as TGTGCCAGCAGCGACTGGACAGGGGGCGTCGAAGGCTACACCTTC. Protein product: CASSDWTGGVEGYTF.

This chain connects TRBV7-3 to TRBJ2-1, with 9 bases identical to TRBD2. Germline CDR1 is SGHTA and CDR2 is FQGTGA. The CDR3 spans 16 residues. Trimming took 3 bases from V and 4 from J; bases not matched to a gene: 7. CDR3 protein: CASSFWASGVYNEQFF. The DNA for the CDR3 is TGTGCCAGCAGCTTTTGGGCTAGCGGGGTGTACAATGAGCAGTTCTTC.

This chain uses TRBV4-1 with TRBJ2-1, with D perhaps matching TRBD2 (7 bases). The CDR3 length is 17 residues. V dropped 5 bases and J dropped 0 bases, with 17 bases sitting between them. Germline V lookup: CDR1 MGHRA, CDR2 YSYEKL. CDR3 loop: CASSSNRGARSYNEQFF. CDR3 coding DNA: TGCGCCAGCAGCTCGAATCGGGGGGCCCGCTCCTACAATGAGCAGTTCTTC.